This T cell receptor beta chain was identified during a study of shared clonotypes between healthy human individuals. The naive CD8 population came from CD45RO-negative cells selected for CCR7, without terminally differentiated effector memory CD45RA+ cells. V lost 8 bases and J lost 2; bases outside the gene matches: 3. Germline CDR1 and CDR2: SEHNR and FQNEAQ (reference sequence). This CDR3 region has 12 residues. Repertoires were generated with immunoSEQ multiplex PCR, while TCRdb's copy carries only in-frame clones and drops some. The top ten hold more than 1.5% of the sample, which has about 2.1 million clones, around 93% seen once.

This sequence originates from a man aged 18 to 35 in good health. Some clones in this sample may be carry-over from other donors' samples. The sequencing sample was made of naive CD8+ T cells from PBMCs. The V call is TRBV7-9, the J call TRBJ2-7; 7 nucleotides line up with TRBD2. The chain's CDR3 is CASQRDTYEQYF. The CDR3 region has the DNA TGTGCCAGCCAGCGGGATACCTACGAGCAGTACTTC.